The 29 T cell receptor beta chains below come from one sample, sequenced in a study of vaccination effects on CD4 cells after COVID-19. Before sequencing, viral peptide pools were used by the ViraFEST assay to expand antigen-specific CD4+ T cells. Isolating CD4+ T cells followed approximately ten days of culture. Nucleocapsid antibodies stayed negative before and after vaccination, showing no earlier SARS-CoV-2 infection. For these receptors, no antigen is known. The protocol was immunoSEQ multiplex PCR, while the TCRdb copy is restricted to in-frame clones and leaves out a portion. The sample lists 65,000 or so clones; less than 85% were seen once. The sequences come from CD4+ T cells from PBMCs cultured with HCoV-NL63 spike peptides, collected before COVID-19 vaccination. These receptors all come from a human donor who received a COVID-19 vaccine.

The CDR3 sequence: CASSQEGRGGTYNEQFF. The CDR3 nucleotides are TGCGCCAGCAGCCAAGAGGGTCGGGGGGGGACCTACAATGAGCAGTTCTTC. The chain links TRBV4-1 to TRBJ2-1; 8 bases agree with TRBD2. CDR1 is MGHRA, CDR2 YSYEKL, per germline. The CDR3 extends over 17 amino acids. With V trimmed by 0 bases and J by 2 bases, 6 bases remained unmatched.

The sample holds one count of this clone. J is TRBJ2-5 and V is TRBV29-1; 9 positions match TRBD1. Trimming removed 7 bases from V and 4 bases from J; junction bases left unmatched: 10. The CDR3 totals 14 residues. CDR1 is SQVTM, CDR2 ANQGSEA, per germline. The CDR3 nucleotides are TGCAGCGGCGGCCGGGACAGGGAAGGAGAGACCCAGTACTTC. Its translation: CSGGRDREGETQYF.

The CDR3 sequence is CSVEVGRRDTEAFF. CDR3 DNA sequence: TGCAGCGTTGAAGTTGGTAGGAGGGACACTGAAGCTTTCTTT. The chain is built from TRBV29-1 and TRBJ1-1; no reliable D call. CDR3 length: 14 amino acids. Germline loops: CDR1 SQVTM, CDR2 ANQGSEA. V was cut by 1 base and J by 3 bases, with 12 bases left in between.

The chain couples TRBV7-2 to TRBJ2-2, with D tentatively TRBD2 (5 bases). Looked up from germline, CDR1 is SGHTA and CDR2 is FQGNSA. The V end was cut by 8 bases, the J end by 1 base, with 8 bases between. The CDR3 consists of 13 residues. This chain's CDR3 is CASLAGNTGELFF. The CDR3 coding sequence is TGTGCCAGCCTCGCGGGGAACACCGGGGAGCTGTTTTTT. Full variable domain (remainder filled in from reference TRBV7-2 and TRBJ2-2): GAGVSQSPSNKVTEKGKDVELRCDPISGHTALYWYRQSLGQGLEFLIYFQGNSAPDKSGLPSDRFSAERTGGSVSTLTIQRTQQEDSAVYLCASLAGNTGELFFGEGSRLTVL.

This chain joins TRBV6-5 and TRBJ2-3; D gene uncertain. The V end lost 6 bases, the J end lost 2 bases, and 12 bases lay between the germline ends. The CDR3 is made up of 14 amino acids. CDR1 and CDR2 from the germline V gene are MNHEY and SVGAGI. Here the CDR3 reads CASRNMVNTDTQYF. The DNA of the CDR3 is TGTGCCAGCAGGAACATGGTCAACACAGATACGCAGTATTTT.

The V gene is TRBV12-3 or TRBV12-4, the J gene TRBJ2-2; maybe TRBD2 (6 bases). This CDR3 comprises 13 residues. V shed 3 bases and J shed 8 bases, with 10 bases lying between them. The DNA of the CDR3 is TGTGCCAGCAGTTTTGGGGGGAGAGGGGAGCTGTTTTTT. Residues: CASSFGGRGELFF.

The chain employs TRBV7-9 and TRBJ2-2; D is unresolved. V was trimmed by 8 bases and J by 8 bases, leaving 18 bases between them. The CDR3 is made up of 14 amino acids. Germline assignment: CDR1 SEHNR and CDR2 FQNEAQ (reference sequence). This CDR3 is CASLPSGGLGELFF. CDR3 DNA: TGTGCCAGCCTCCCCTCGGGCGGCCTGGGGGAGCTGTTTTTT.

This clone turned up a few times. The gene calls are TRBV3-1 (or the pseudogene TRBV3-2) and TRBJ1-2; perhaps TRBD1 as D (6 bases). The CDR3 contains 13 residues. Germline-derived CDR1 and CDR2 are LGHDT and YNNKEL (reference sequence). Trimming cost V 2 bases and J 8 bases, with 12 bases left between them. The CDR3 sequence is CASSQLGQRGYTF. In DNA, the CDR3 is TGTGCCAGCAGCCAATTAGGACAGCGGGGCTACACCTTC.

CDR3 nucleotides: TGTGCCAGTAGGGGGATCAGCCACCGTAATGAAAAACTGTTTTTT. Amino acids: CASRGISHRNEKLFF. V usage is TRBV19 and J usage is TRBJ1-4; D not resolved. The CDR3 covers 15 residues. The V gene's germline CDR1 is LNHDA and CDR2 SQIVND (reference sequence). Trimming removed 6 bases from V and 4 bases from J, with 15 bases in between.

The V call is TRBV6-5, the J call TRBJ2-1; TRBD2 agrees at 12 bases. CDR3 length equals 15 residues. V shed 6 bases and J 5 bases; nucleotides not matched to a gene: 5. In germline, CDR1 is MNHEY, CDR2 SVGAGI. This CDR3 is CASRKLAGGHNEQFF. CDR3 nucleotide sequence: TGTGCCAGCAGAAAACTAGCGGGGGGCCACAATGAGCAGTTCTTC.

The chain joins TRBV5-1 to TRBJ1-3; the match to TRBD1 covers 10 bases. Germline V gene lookup returns CDR1 SGHRS and CDR2 YFSETQ. The CDR3 runs 15 residues. The ends lost 4 bases at V and 6 bases at J; junction bases unmatched: 7. The CDR3 protein is CASSPGQGVPNTIYF. For the CDR3, the DNA is TGCGCCAGCAGCCCCGGACAGGGGGTCCCAAACACCATATATTTT.

The rearrangement uses TRBV7-9 and TRBJ2-3; D may be TRBD1 (6 bases). The germline V gene has CDR1 SEHNR and CDR2 FQNEAQ (reference sequence). This CDR3 region has 18 residues. V was cut by 3 bases and J by 3 bases, with 22 bases left in between. The CDR3 DNA is TGTGCCAGCAGCTTCGGCCGGGACACTCAAATTGGGACAGATACGCAGTATTTT. Its translation is CASSFGRDTQIGTDTQYF.

This chain uses TRBV6-2 or TRBV6-3 with TRBJ2-1, with 9 bases aligning to TRBD2. The V gene's germline CDR1 is MNHEY and CDR2 SVGEGT. CDR3 length: 14 residues. Unmatched junction bases numbered 3, after V lost 6 bases and J lost 3 bases. CDR3 amino acids: CASSKRGDYNEQFF. DNA for the CDR3: TGTGCCAGCAGCAAGCGGGGGGACTACAATGAGCAGTTCTTC.

This chain connects TRBV19 to TRBJ2-3, with unresolved D. Germline V gives CDR1 LNHDA, CDR2 SQIVND (reference sequence). This CDR3 is 13 amino acids long. The V end lost 6 bases, the J end lost 6 bases, and 13 bases lay between the germline ends. This chain's CDR3 is CASSFRRLDTQYF. CDR3 DNA: TGTGCCAGTAGCTTTAGAAGACTGGATACGCAGTATTTT.

This clone has just one count. The chain recombines TRBV7-2 with TRBJ1-5; D unclear. Germline V gene lookup returns CDR1 SGHTA and CDR2 FQGNSA. There are 16 residues in the CDR3. V was shortened by 5 bases and J by 0 bases, with 14 bases between the two germline ends. The CDR3 is CASSLQNSYSNQPQHF. CDR3 nucleotides: TGTGCCAGCAGCCTGCAAAACAGTTATAGCAATCAGCCCCAGCATTTT.

This clone showed up just once. The chain joins TRBV2 to TRBJ2-5; TRBD2 agrees at 14 bases. The germline V gene has CDR1 SNHLY and CDR2 FYNNEI. After removal of 7 bases from V and 4 bases from J, the junction contained 8 bases not matched to a gene. The CDR3 consists of 16 residues. For the CDR3, the DNA is TGTGCCAGCACCCCTCAGGGACTAGCGGGGGTAGAGACCCAGTACTTC. It encodes CASTPQGLAGVETQYF.

This rearrangement joins TRBV19 to TRBJ2-3; no definite D call. The ends were cut back, 6 bases at V and 6 bases at J, with 7 bases in the middle. The CDR3 has 11 amino acids. Germline V lookup: CDR1 LNHDA, CDR2 SQIVND (reference sequence). The chain's CDR3 is CASRTRDTQYF. CDR3 in DNA: TGTGCCAGTAGAACGCGGGATACGCAGTATTTT.

V usage is TRBV10-1 and J usage is TRBJ1-1; TRBD1 might be the D (6 bases). The length of the CDR3 is 15 residues. Per germline, CDR1 WNHNN and CDR2 SYGVQD (reference sequence). Trimming removed 6 bases from V and 1 base from J, with 15 bases in between. CDR3 DNA: TGCGCCAGCAGCCCCAGGACAGATACGAACACTGAAGCTTTCTTT. Translated: CASSPRTDTNTEAFF.

This clone was found a few times. The chain links TRBV7-3 to TRBJ1-3, with TRBD1 identical over 7 bases. The ends lost 5 bases at V and 4 bases at J; junction bases unmatched: 8. The CDR3 has 15 residues. Germline loops: CDR1 SGHTA, CDR2 FQGTGA. The DNA for the CDR3 is TGTGCCAGCAGCCAGACAGGGACCCCCGGAAACACCATATATTTT. Translation: CASSQTGTPGNTIYF.

This chain connects TRBV29-1 to TRBJ2-3; 8 nucleotides match TRBD1. V trimming: 5 bases; J trimming: 0 bases; junction bases outside the gene matches: 4. Germline loops: CDR1 SQVTM, CDR2 ANQGSEA. This CDR3 has 14 residues. CDR3 bases: TGCAGCGTTAGGGACAGGATCAGCACAGATACGCAGTATTTT. It is translated as CSVRDRISTDTQYF.

Remarks on this clone: A read error may produce the germline difference seen at one junction end. This chain uses TRBV3-1 (or the pseudogene TRBV3-2) with TRBJ2-5, with 13 bases that match TRBD2. Per the germline V gene, CDR1 is LGHDT and CDR2 is YNNKEL (reference sequence). The CDR3 length is 15 residues. The CDR3: CASSHRLAGGETQYF. The CDR3 DNA reads as TGTGCCAGTAGCCACCGACTAGCGGGGGGAGAGACCCAGTACTTC.

This chain connects TRBV10-2 to TRBJ2-7; the D is unclear. This CDR3 comprises 18 residues. Trimming took off 8 bases at V and 3 bases at J, with 29 bases between the two ends. The germline V gene encodes CDR1 WSHSY and CDR2 SAAADI. In nucleotides, the CDR3 is TGCGCCAGCTATCAACCTTGCCATCGTCGGCAAATACACTACGAGCAGTACGTC. This sequence encodes CASYQPCHRRQIHYEQYV.

J is TRBJ2-3 and V is TRBV5-1; weak D call: TRBD1 (5 bases). The CDR3 has 13 residues. V was shortened by 2 bases and J by 6 bases, with 10 bases between the two germline ends. CDR1 is SGHRS, CDR2 YFSETQ, per germline. CDR3 coding DNA: TGCGCCAGCAGCTTCTCAGGGTCCGATACGCAGTATTTT. It encodes CASSFSGSDTQYF.

The chain recombines TRBV5-6 with TRBJ2-1; 13 positions match TRBD2. The CDR3 is 17 amino acids. Germline CDR1 is SGHDT and CDR2 is YYEEEE. Germline trimming cut 4 bases from V and 1 base from J; bases unmatched to any gene: 5. The CDR3 DNA is TGTGCCAGCAGCACCCAACTAGCGGGGGGGTCCTACAATGAGCAGTTCTTC. Translated: CASSTQLAGGSYNEQFF.

The chain links TRBV6-6 to TRBJ2-2, with 12 bases aligning to TRBD1. This CDR3 contains 16 residues. The junction had 4 bases not matched to a gene; V was cut back by 4 bases and J by 4 bases. CDR1 MNHNY and CDR2 SVGAGI come from the germline V gene (reference sequence). CDR3 sequence: CASSSRGQGATGELFF. Here the CDR3 DNA reads TGTGCCAGCAGTTCCCGGGGACAGGGGGCCACCGGGGAGCTGTTTTTT.

The chain has TRBV6-5 and TRBJ1-5, with D possibly matching TRBD1 (5 bases). The CDR3 has 15 residues. Trimming stripped 7 bases from V and 4 bases from J, with 17 bases between. Germline V gene lookup returns CDR1 MNHEY and CDR2 SVGAGI. In nucleotides, the CDR3 is TGTGCCAGCATCCCTGGACTGGGGGGGAATCAGCCCCAGCATTTT. It translates to CASIPGLGGNQPQHF.

V gene TRBV27 combines with J gene TRBJ1-3, with 7 bases that match TRBD1. The CDR3 runs 15 residues. V shed 4 bases, J shed 0 bases, and the junction held 3 bases outside the gene matches. Germline CDR1 MNHEY, CDR2 SMNVEV (reference sequence). DNA for the CDR3: TGTGCCAGCAGTTGGACAGGCAACTCTGGAAACACCATATATTTT. The encoded protein is CASSWTGNSGNTIYF.

The rearrangement links TRBV5-1 to TRBJ2-2; 10 nucleotides align to TRBD1. The CDR3 extends over 15 amino acids. Trimming at V came to 7 bases and at J to 4 bases, leaving 7 bases not matched to a gene. Germline CDR1 SGHRS, CDR2 YFSETQ. CDR3 amino acids: CASHDRGPGTGELFF. The CDR3 bases are TGCGCCAGCCATGACAGGGGGCCAGGCACCGGGGAGCTGTTTTTT.

This chain uses TRBV7-8 with TRBJ2-7, with 8 positions matching TRBD2. The germline gives CDR1 SGHVS, CDR2 FQNEAQ. The CDR3 loop spans 14 amino acids. After removal of 4 bases from V and 5 bases from J, the junction contained 7 bases not matched to a gene. The CDR3 loop reads CASSSREGSHEQYV. Written as DNA, the CDR3 is TGTGCCAGCAGCTCACGGGAGGGATCTCACGAGCAGTACGTC.